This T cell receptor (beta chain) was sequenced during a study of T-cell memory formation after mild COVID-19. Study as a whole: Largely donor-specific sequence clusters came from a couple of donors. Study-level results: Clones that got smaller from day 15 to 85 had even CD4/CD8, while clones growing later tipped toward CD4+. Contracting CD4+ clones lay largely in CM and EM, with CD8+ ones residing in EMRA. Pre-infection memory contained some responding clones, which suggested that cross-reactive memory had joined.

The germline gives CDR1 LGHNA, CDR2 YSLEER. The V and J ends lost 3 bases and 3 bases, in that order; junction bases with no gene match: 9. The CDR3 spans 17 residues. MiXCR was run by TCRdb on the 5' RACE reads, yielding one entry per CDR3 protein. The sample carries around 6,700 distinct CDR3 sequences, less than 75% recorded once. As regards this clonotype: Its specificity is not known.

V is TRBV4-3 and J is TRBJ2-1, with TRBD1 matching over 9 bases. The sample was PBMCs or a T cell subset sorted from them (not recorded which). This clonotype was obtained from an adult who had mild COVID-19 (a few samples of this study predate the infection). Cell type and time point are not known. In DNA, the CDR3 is TGCGCCAGCAGCCACCCCACCCGACAGGGGGGCTACAATGAGCAGTTCTTC. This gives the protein CASSHPTRQGGYNEQFF.